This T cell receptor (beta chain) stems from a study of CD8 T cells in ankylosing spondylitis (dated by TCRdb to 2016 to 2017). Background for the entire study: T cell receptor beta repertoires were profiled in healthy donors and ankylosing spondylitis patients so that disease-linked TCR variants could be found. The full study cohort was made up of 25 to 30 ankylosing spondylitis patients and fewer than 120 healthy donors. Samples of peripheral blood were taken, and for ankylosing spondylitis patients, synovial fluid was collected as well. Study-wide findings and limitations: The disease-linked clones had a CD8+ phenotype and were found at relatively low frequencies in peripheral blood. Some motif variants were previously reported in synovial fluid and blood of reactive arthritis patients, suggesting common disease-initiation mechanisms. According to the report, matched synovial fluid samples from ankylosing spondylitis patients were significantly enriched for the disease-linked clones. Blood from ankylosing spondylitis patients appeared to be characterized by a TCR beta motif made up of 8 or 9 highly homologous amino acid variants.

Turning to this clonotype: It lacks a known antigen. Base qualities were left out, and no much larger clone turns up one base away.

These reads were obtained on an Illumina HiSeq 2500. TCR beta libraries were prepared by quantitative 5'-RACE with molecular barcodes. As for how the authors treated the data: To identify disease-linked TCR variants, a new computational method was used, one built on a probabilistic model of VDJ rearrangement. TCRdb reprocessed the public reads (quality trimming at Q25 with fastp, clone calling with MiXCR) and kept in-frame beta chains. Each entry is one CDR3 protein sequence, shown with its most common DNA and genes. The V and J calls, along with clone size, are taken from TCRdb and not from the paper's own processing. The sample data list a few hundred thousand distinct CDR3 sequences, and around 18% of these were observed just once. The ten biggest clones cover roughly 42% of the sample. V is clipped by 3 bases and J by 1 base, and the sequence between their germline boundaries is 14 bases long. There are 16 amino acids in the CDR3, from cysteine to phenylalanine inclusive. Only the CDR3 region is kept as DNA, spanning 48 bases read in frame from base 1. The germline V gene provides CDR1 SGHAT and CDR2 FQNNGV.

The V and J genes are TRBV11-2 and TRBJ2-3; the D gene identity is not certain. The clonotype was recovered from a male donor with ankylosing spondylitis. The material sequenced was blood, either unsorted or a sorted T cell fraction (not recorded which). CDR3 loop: CASSFLLDDRTDTQYF. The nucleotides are TGTGCCAGCAGCTTCCTCCTCGACGACCGCACAGATACGCAGTATTTT.